Sequencing of this TCR beta chain was carried out in a study of cytomegalovirus exposure and HLA in healthy donors. Study-wide findings and caveats: In vitro experiments confirmed that a few CMV-associated chains were specific for CMV antigens.

Notes on this clone: Antigen unknown.

The CDR3 is made up of 14 amino acids. Trimming left V 0 bases short and J 2 bases short, with 7 bases between. From germline, CDR1 is SGDLS and CDR2 YYNGEE. Libraries were prepared by immunoSEQ multiplex PCR; TCRdb keeps only in-frame clonotypes and omits some of them. The repertoire holds some 210,000 clones, with approximately 82% as singletons. The J gene is TRBJ2-3, the V gene TRBV9; D is ambiguous. Sequenced sample: PBMCs. The origin of this receptor is a woman younger than 35 in good health and CMV-seronegative. The CDR3 bases are TGTGCCAGCAGCGTAGCGGTCATCACAGATACGCAGTATTTT. Encoded protein: CASSVAVITDTQYF.